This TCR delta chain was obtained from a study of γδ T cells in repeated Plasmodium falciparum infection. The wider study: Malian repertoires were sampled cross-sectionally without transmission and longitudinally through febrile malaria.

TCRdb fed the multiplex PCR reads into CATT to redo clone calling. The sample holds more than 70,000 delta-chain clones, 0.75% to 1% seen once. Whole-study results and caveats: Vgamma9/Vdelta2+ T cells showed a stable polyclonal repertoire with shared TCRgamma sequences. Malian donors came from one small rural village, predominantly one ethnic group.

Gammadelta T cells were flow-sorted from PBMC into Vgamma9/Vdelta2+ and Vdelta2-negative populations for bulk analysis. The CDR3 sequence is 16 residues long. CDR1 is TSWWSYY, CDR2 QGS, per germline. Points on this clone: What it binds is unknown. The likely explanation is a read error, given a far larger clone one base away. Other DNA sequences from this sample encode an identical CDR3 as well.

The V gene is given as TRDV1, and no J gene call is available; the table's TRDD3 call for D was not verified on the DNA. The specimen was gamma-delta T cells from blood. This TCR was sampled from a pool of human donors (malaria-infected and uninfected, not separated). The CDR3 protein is CALSSGGDTPALLLIF. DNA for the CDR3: TGCGCTCTTTCCTCGGGGGGGGATACGCCGGCGTTGTTGCTCATCTTT.